Presented here are 16 T cell receptor beta chains from one specimen sequenced in a study of shared T cell receptors in the human thymus. Assay: immunoSEQ multiplex PCR; the TCRdb copy retains only in-frame clones and omits some. Among roughly 660,000 clones listed, roughly 88% were seen once. A further study also used this sample, focusing on human thymus T cells.

Sequenced input: thymocytes. Receptors originate from a boy younger than two with a congenital heart defect.

This rearrangement joins TRBV7-4 to TRBJ2-1, with D uncertain. Germline CDR1 is SGHVT and CDR2 is SQSDAQ. This CDR3 is built from 14 residues. V was cut by 4 bases and J by 5 bases, with 12 bases left in between. DNA of the CDR3: TGTGCCAGCAGCTCGAGTGGTTTGGACAATGAGCAGTTCTTC. As protein: CASSSSGLDNEQFF.

The chain recombines TRBV29-1 with TRBJ1-1; D perhaps matches TRBD1 (6 bases). Trimming took off 3 bases at V and 5 bases at J, with 22 bases between the two ends. The CDR3 length is 16 residues. Germline CDR1 SQVTM, CDR2 ANQGSEA. Here the CDR3 DNA reads TGCAGCGTTGATCCCTGGCAGGGGATTTCGCGGACTGAAGCTTTCTTT. Its translation: CSVDPWQGISRTEAFF.

The chain combines TRBV30 with TRBJ2-2; perhaps TRBD2 as D (5 bases). CDR3 length: 17 amino acids. The germline V gene has CDR1 GTSNPN and CDR2 SVGIG (reference sequence). Trimming removed 1 base from V and 5 bases from J, with 20 bases in between. The CDR3 here is CAWSAPPRTPRTGELFF. Here the CDR3 DNA reads TGTGCCTGGAGTGCTCCACCTAGGACTCCAAGAACCGGGGAGCTGTTTTTT.

The genes are TRBV4-3 and TRBJ2-3, with D maybe TRBD2 (6 bases). Trimming left V 4 bases short and J 0 bases short, with 11 bases between. The CDR3 contains 15 residues. Germline-derived CDR1 and CDR2 are LGHNA and YSLEER. The CDR3 sequence is CASSRSAGSTDTQYF. CDR3 in DNA: TGCGCCAGCAGCCGATCGGCGGGGAGCACAGATACGCAGTATTTT.

The J gene is TRBJ2-1, the V gene TRBV5-4; 8 bases line up with TRBD1. In germline, CDR1 is SGHNT, CDR2 YYREEE (reference sequence). This CDR3 has 19 amino acids. V shed 4 bases and J 10 bases; nucleotides not matched to a gene: 25. The CDR3: CASSPRQGFYTREGKEQFF. As DNA, the CDR3 is TGTGCCAGCAGCCCTAGACAGGGGTTCTATACAAGGGAAGGCAAGGAGCAGTTCTTC.

A few counts support this clone. This chain uses TRBV5-6 with TRBJ2-7; 8 bases agree with TRBD2. This CDR3 spans 18 amino acids. The germline CDR1 and CDR2 sequences are SGHDT and YYEEEE. V was clipped by 0 bases and J by 2 bases; unmatched bases: 13. The CDR3, as DNA: TGTGCCAGCAGCTTGGGAATAGCGGGACGAACTAATCCCTACGAGCAGTACTTC. The encoded protein is CASSLGIAGRTNPYEQYF.

The genes are TRBV12-5 and TRBJ1-2; D not resolved. The V gene's germline CDR1 is LGHNT and CDR2 FRNRAP. With 1 base removed from V and 2 bases from J, the gap between germline ends came to 11 bases. This CDR3 comprises 15 residues. The CDR3 protein is CASGLALVPNYGYTF. Written as DNA, the CDR3 is TGTGCTAGTGGTTTGGCTCTAGTCCCCAACTATGGCTACACCTTC. The whole variable domain, filled in from reference TRBV12-5 and TRBJ1-2, reads DARVTQTPRHKVTEMGQEVTMRCQPILGHNTVFWYRQTMMQGLELLAYFRNRAPLDDSGMPKDRFSAEMPDATLATLKIQPSEPRDSAVYFCASGLALVPNYGYTFGSGTRLTVV.

V usage is TRBV30 and J usage is TRBJ2-1; possible D gene TRBD2, 5 bases. Looked up from germline, CDR1 is GTSNPN and CDR2 is SVGIG (reference sequence). This CDR3 has 16 residues. V shed 0 bases and J shed 5 bases, with 17 bases lying between them. Here the CDR3 reads CAWSVGGRLYNNEQFF. CDR3 coding DNA: TGTGCCTGGAGTGTTGGTGGGAGACTATACAACAATGAGCAGTTCTTC.

The genes are TRBV7-2 and TRBJ2-3, with 11 bases aligning to TRBD2. Germline CDR1 SGHTA, CDR2 FQGNSA. There are 17 residues in the CDR3. With 0 bases clipped from V and 4 bases from J, the junction kept 6 bases outside the gene matches. The CDR3 loop reads CASSLASSGRGSDTQYF. The CDR3 DNA is TGTGCCAGCAGCTTAGCTAGTAGCGGGAGGGGCTCAGATACGCAGTATTTT.

The chain couples TRBV7-2 to TRBJ1-3; 9 nucleotides agree with TRBD1. CDR1 SGHTA and CDR2 FQGNSA come from the germline V gene. This CDR3 spans 14 amino acids. The J segment lost 4 bases and the V segment lost 4 bases, leaving 2 bases of the junction unmatched. The CDR3 loop reads CASSWTGDGNTIYF. For the CDR3, the DNA is TGTGCCAGCAGCTGGACAGGGGACGGAAACACCATATATTTT.

The gene calls are TRBV28 and TRBJ2-1; weak D call: TRBD2 (5 bases). The germline V and J ends were trimmed by 2 bases and 5 bases, with 13 bases remaining between them. The CDR3 totals 15 residues. CDR1 is MDHEN, CDR2 SYDVKM, per germline. CDR3 sequence (DNA): TGTGCCAGCAGTTTAGAGCCAGCGGAGAACAATGAGCAGTTCTTC. It encodes CASSLEPAENNEQFF.

The V and J genes are TRBV19 and TRBJ2-7, with 12 bases aligning to TRBD2. Germline V gives CDR1 LNHDA, CDR2 SQIVND (reference sequence). The CDR3 extends over 22 amino acids. The V and J ends lost 1 base and 4 bases, in that order; junction bases with no gene match: 23. CDR3 protein: CASSIVYEDGLAGGPSSYEQYF. In nucleotides, the CDR3 is TGTGCCAGTAGTATAGTTTATGAGGATGGCCTAGCGGGAGGGCCGAGTTCTTACGAGCAGTACTTC.

The chain combines TRBV28 with TRBJ2-5; weak D call: TRBD1 (5 bases). CDR1 is MDHEN and CDR2 is SYDVKM in the germline V gene. The V gene lost 2 bases and the J gene lost 0 bases, with 16 bases spanning the gap. CDR3 size: 17 residues. The CDR3 loop reads CASSLPPETAYQETQYF. In DNA, the CDR3 is TGTGCCAGCAGTTTACCTCCCGAGACAGCGTACCAAGAGACCCAGTACTTC.

The chain carries TRBV5-1 and TRBJ2-5, with 10 bases lining up with TRBD2. The CDR3 covers 18 residues. The junction had 14 bases not matched to a gene; V was cut back by 5 bases and J by 1 base. Germline lookup yields CDR1 SGHRS and CDR2 YFSETQ. CDR3 loop: CASRSNRPGTSAQETQYF. Written as DNA, the CDR3 is TGCGCCAGCAGGTCCAATAGACCCGGGACTAGCGCCCAAGAGACCCAGTACTTC.

The genes are TRBV5-8 and TRBJ1-1; D gene unclear. CDR1 SGHTS and CDR2 YDEGEE come from the germline V gene. The CDR3 loop spans 14 amino acids. With 0 bases removed from V and 7 bases from J, the gap between germline ends came to 13 bases. CDR3 sequence: CASSLGGFMGEAFF. CDR3 bases: TGTGCCAGCAGCTTGGGAGGTTTCATGGGTGAAGCTTTCTTT.

This rearrangement joins TRBV28 to TRBJ1-2, with D unclear. CDR3 length: 13 amino acids. Germline V gene lookup returns CDR1 MDHEN and CDR2 SYDVKM. Trimming stripped 5 bases from V and 7 bases from J, with 14 bases between. The CDR3 coding sequence is TGTGCCAGCAGTACGCTCGGGTCTGCTGGCTACACCTTC. Translation gives CASSTLGSAGYTF.